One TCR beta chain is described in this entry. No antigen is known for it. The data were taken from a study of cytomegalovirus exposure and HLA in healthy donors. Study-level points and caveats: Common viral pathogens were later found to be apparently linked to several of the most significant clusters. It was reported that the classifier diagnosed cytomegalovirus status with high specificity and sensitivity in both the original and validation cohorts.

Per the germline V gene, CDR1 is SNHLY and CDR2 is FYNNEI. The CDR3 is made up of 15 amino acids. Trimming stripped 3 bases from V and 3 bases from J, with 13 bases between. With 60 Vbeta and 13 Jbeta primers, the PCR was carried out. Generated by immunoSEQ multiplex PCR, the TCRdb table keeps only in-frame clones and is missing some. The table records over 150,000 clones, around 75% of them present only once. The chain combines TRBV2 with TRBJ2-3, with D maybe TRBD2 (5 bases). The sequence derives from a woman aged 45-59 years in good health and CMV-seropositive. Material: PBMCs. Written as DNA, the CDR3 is TGTGCCAGCAGTGAGAAGCGGACCGGTACAGATACGCAGTATTTT. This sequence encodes CASSEKRTGTDTQYF.